These 17 T cell receptor beta chains were all obtained from the same sample, sequenced in a study of cytomegalovirus exposure and HLA in healthy donors. Vbeta (60) and Jbeta (13) primers were used in the PCR. The data were produced by immunoSEQ multiplex PCR, yet TCRdb's version contains in-frame clones alone and is incomplete. This table has under 95,000 clones, roughly 80% appearing once. The sample consisted of PBMCs. Receptors were obtained from a boy under 18 in good health and CMV-seronegative.

This chain connects TRBV7-9 to TRBJ1-4; 7 bases are shared with TRBD1. V dropped 5 bases and J dropped 6; count of bases not matched to a gene: 3. CDR3 length equals 13 residues. Germline V gives CDR1 SEHNR, CDR2 FQNEAQ (reference sequence). The CDR3: CASSIDRDEKLFF. DNA of the CDR3: TGTGCCAGCAGCATCGACAGGGATGAAAAACTGTTTTTT.

The chain joins TRBV7-6 to TRBJ1-5; D is uncertain. V shed 5 bases and J shed 0 bases, with 11 bases lying between them. The CDR3 sequence is 15 residues long. The germline CDR1 and CDR2 sequences are SGHVS and FNYEAQ. The CDR3 nucleotides are TGTGCCAGCAGCCAAACAGAATCTAGCAATCAGCCCCAGCATTTT. Residues: CASSQTESSNQPQHF.

The genes are TRBV9 and TRBJ2-2, with 8 nucleotides matching TRBD2. The germline V gene has CDR1 SGDLS and CDR2 YYNGEE. The CDR3 length is 14 residues. After removal of 3 bases from V and 4 bases from J, the junction contained 2 bases not matched to a gene. CDR3 region: CASSGLAGTGELFF. The DNA of the CDR3 is TGTGCCAGCAGCGGCCTAGCGGGCACCGGGGAGCTGTTTTTT.

This sequence joins TRBV29-1 and TRBJ1-2; TRBD1 matches at 9 bases. The trim removed 7 bases at V and 2 bases at J, leaving 5 bases unmatched. This CDR3 comprises 13 residues. Per the germline V gene, CDR1 is SQVTM and CDR2 is ANQGSEA. CDR3 coding DNA: TGCAGCGCCATACAGGGGGCAAACTATGGCTACACCTTC. Translating it yields CSAIQGANYGYTF.

The chain carries TRBV28 and TRBJ2-7; 7 bases agree with TRBD2. Per germline, CDR1 MDHEN and CDR2 SYDVKM. Losses at the gene ends were 3 bases for V and 6 bases for J; bases not matched to a gene: 11. This CDR3 is built from 15 residues. The CDR3 is CASSFRGRVSGEQYF. DNA of the CDR3: TGTGCCAGCAGTTTTCGAGGGAGGGTTTCTGGCGAGCAGTACTTC.

The V gene is TRBV19, the J gene TRBJ2-7; 10 nucleotides align to TRBD2. This CDR3 has 13 residues. Unmatched junction bases numbered 3, after V lost 5 bases and J lost 5 bases. Per the germline V gene, CDR1 is LNHDA and CDR2 is SQIVND (reference sequence). In DNA form, the CDR3 reads TGTGCCAGTAGTCCCACTAGCGGGAACGAGCAGTACTTC. Translation: CASSPTSGNEQYF. Complete variable domain (other parts from reference TRBV19 and TRBJ2-7): DGGITQSPKYLFRKEGQNVTLSCEQNLNHDAMYWYRQDPGQGLRLIYYSQIVNDFQKGDIAEGYSVSREKKESFPLTVTSAQKNPTAFYLCASSPTSGNEQYFGPGTRLTVT.

The chain uses TRBV27 and TRBJ2-7; tentative D call: TRBD1 (7 bases). V gave up 8 bases and J gave up 5 bases, with 13 bases separating them. Germline V gene lookup returns CDR1 MNHEY and CDR2 SMNVEV (reference sequence). This CDR3 has 12 residues. CDR3 nucleotides: TGTGCCAGCCTCTCAGGGGGGCACGAGCAGTACTTC. Translating gives CASLSGGHEQYF.

V is TRBV4-1 and J is TRBJ1-6; 7 nucleotides line up with TRBD1. Per the germline V gene, CDR1 is MGHRA and CDR2 is YSYEKL. CDR3 length: 15 amino acids. After removal of 3 bases from V and 7 bases from J, the junction contained 6 bases not matched to a gene. The CDR3 DNA follows: TGCGCCAGCAGCCAGGAGACAGGGTCGAATTCACCCCTCCACTTT. This gives the protein CASSQETGSNSPLHF.

This clone was counted a single time. The chain uses TRBV11-2 and TRBJ2-5, with 7 bases fitting TRBD1. V lost 3 bases, J lost 2 bases, and 6 bases stayed unmatched. This CDR3 region has 15 residues. Per the germline V gene, CDR1 is SGHAT and CDR2 is FQNNGV. CDR3 nucleotide sequence: TGTGCCAGCAGCTTCCTTCGGGACAGACAAGAGACCCAGTACTTC. It encodes CASSFLRDRQETQYF.

V gene TRBV27 combines with J gene TRBJ1-1, with 7 bases aligning to TRBD1. The V segment lost 5 bases and the J segment 3 bases; nucleotides outside the gene matches: 6. This CDR3 is 14 amino acids long. From germline, CDR1 is MNHEY and CDR2 SMNVEV (reference sequence). CDR3 in DNA: TGTGCCAGCAGTCCCTCGGGACAGCACACTGAAGCTTTCTTT. It specifies CASSPSGQHTEAFF.

This clone was seen just once. The V call is TRBV5-1, the J call TRBJ1-1; D unresolved. Germline values: CDR1 SGHRS, CDR2 YFSETQ. The CDR3 has 14 amino acids. Trimming left V 4 bases short and J 6 bases short, with 16 bases between. Here the CDR3 reads CASSPASRPSEAFF. CDR3 in DNA: TGCGCCAGCAGCCCGGCGTCCAGGCCCTCTGAAGCTTTCTTT.

The chain links TRBV5-1 to TRBJ2-5; the match to TRBD1 covers 8 bases. V lost 5 bases to trimming and J lost 5 bases; unmatched junction nucleotides: 8. CDR1 is SGHRS, CDR2 YFSETQ, per germline. CDR3 length: 14 residues. For the CDR3, the DNA is TGCGCCAGCAGGTTCGCAGGGGGCGTGGAGACCCAGTACTTC. It encodes CASRFAGGVETQYF.

This chain joins TRBV5-6 and TRBJ1-2; 7 bases agree with TRBD1. In germline, CDR1 is SGHDT, CDR2 YYEEEE. V trimming: 4 bases; J trimming: 1 base; junction bases outside the gene matches: 4. There are 14 residues in the CDR3. The CDR3 loop reads CASSPWDSNYGYTF. CDR3 nucleotides: TGTGCCAGCAGCCCTTGGGACAGTAACTATGGCTACACCTTC.

This clone has just a few counts. The CDR3 DNA sequence: TGTGCCAGCAGCTTAGATGGAGTGATGAATTCACCCCTCCACTTT. It yields the protein CASSLDGVMNSPLHF. The gene calls are TRBV11-2 and TRBJ1-6; the D is unclear. Trimming cost V 0 bases and J 7 bases, with 10 bases left between them. The CDR3 extends over 15 amino acids. CDR1 is SGHAT, CDR2 FQNNGV, per germline.

The rearrangement joins TRBV10-3 to TRBJ2-3, with D maybe TRBD1 (5 bases). CDR3 length equals 12 residues. Trimming took off 3 bases at V and 6 bases at J, with 7 bases between the two ends. Germline CDR1 is ENHRY and CDR2 is SYGVKD. The CDR3 DNA follows: TGTGCCATCAGTGACAGGGATGATACGCAGTATTTT. As protein: CAISDRDDTQYF.

The rearrangement uses TRBV29-1 and TRBJ1-2; D possibly corresponds to TRBD1 (5 bases). V was pared by 5 bases and J by 8 bases, with 15 bases between. Germline V gene sequence: CDR1 SQVTM, CDR2 ANQGSEA. CDR3 length equals 12 residues. The CDR3 loop is CSVRRDPAGYTF. Here the CDR3 DNA reads TGCAGCGTTAGGCGGGACCCGGCGGGCTACACCTTC.

The chain couples TRBV6-1 to TRBJ2-3; tentatively, D is TRBD1 (6 bases). Germline V lookup: CDR1 MNHNS, CDR2 SASEGT. Trimming shortened V by 5 bases and J by 0 bases, and 9 bases separated the two germline ends. This CDR3 is 14 amino acids long. The DNA for the CDR3 is TGTGCCAGCAGTTTACAGGGTAGCACAGATACGCAGTATTTT. Protein sequence: CASSLQGSTDTQYF.